Given below is one T cell receptor (beta chain) in context. Its antigen is undetermined. Compared with germline, one end of the junction differs, possibly owing to a read error. These data belong to a study of cytomegalovirus exposure and HLA in healthy donors. Study details: For the approximately 400 genotyped donors, roughly 81% fell within the Caucasian-associated ancestry cluster. Notes on the study in general: Most subjects' HLA-A and HLA-B alleles were reportedly predicted from TCR beta sequences. It was assumed in the presence/absence analyses that sequencing depth was roughly uniform across donors.

There are 11 residues in the CDR3. Germline V gene sequence: CDR1 MNHNY, CDR2 SVGAGI (reference sequence). PCR primers comprised 60 Vbeta and 13 Jbeta primers. Data came from immunoSEQ multiplex PCR; TCRdb stores just in-frame clones and leaves some out. Of 110,000 to 150,000 clones in the sample, roughly 80% were seen once. This clonotype was sampled from a woman in her 40s in good health and CMV-seropositive. Sequenced input: PBMCs. The chain joins TRBV6-6 to TRBJ1-1; no reliable D call. The chain's CDR3 is CASSVEGGLIF. In DNA form, the CDR3 reads TGTGCCAGCAGTGTCGAGGGAGGTCTAATCTTT.